The 6 T cell receptor beta chains in this list originate from one sample, sequenced in a study of T cells in Graves' hyperthyroidism and ophthalmopathy. Amplified regions were TCR beta CDR3 sequences from RNA transcripts. TCR CDR3 regions were first amplified by RT-PCR with HTBI primers. Each CDR3 protein gets one entry after TCRdb re-called the multiplex PCR reads with MiXCR. The table lists about 480,000 distinct CDR3 sequences, 24% of them singletons. Sequenced material: blood. The receptor source for this set is a woman in her 30s with Graves' ophthalmopathy.

The V gene is TRBV7-3, the J gene TRBJ2-3; no firm D call. Trimming left V 1 base short and J 4 bases short, with 6 bases between. CDR3 length: 13 amino acids. Germline CDR1 and CDR2: SGHTA and FQGTGA. This CDR3 is CASSLISADTQYF. The CDR3 region has the DNA TGTGCCAGCAGCTTAATATCGGCAGATACGCAGTATTTT. Drawing the rest from reference TRBV7-3 and TRBJ2-3, the complete variable domain is GAGVSQTPSNKVTEKGKYVELRCDPISGHTALYWYRQSLGQGPEFLIYFQGTGAADDSGLPNDRFFAVRPEGSVSTLKIQRTERGDSAVYLCASSLISADTQYFGPGTRLTVL.

This clonotype was detected ten times or more. The chain is built from TRBV27 and TRBJ2-2; TRBD1 matches 12 bases. CDR3 length equals 16 residues. V shed 4 bases and J 7 bases; nucleotides not matched to a gene: 7. The germline V gene has CDR1 MNHEY and CDR2 SMNVEV (reference sequence). The CDR3 nucleotides are TGTGCCAGCAGTTCCCGGGACAGGGGGCGCAGCGGGGAGCTGTTTTTT. Its protein is CASSSRDRGRSGELFF.

Of note for this clonotype: At one end, the junction sequence differs from germline, possibly due to a read error. The chain employs TRBV6-2 or TRBV6-3 and TRBJ2-7; D unresolved. This CDR3 contains 13 residues. In germline, CDR1 is MNHEY, CDR2 SVGEGT. CDR3 bases: TGTGCCAGCAGTTACCGGATTTCCTCCGAGCAGTACTTC. Its protein is CASSYRISSEQYF.

This clonotype showed up just a few times. The V gene is TRBV5-1, the J gene TRBJ1-2; 8 nucleotides line up with TRBD1. CDR1 is SGHRS, CDR2 YFSETQ, per germline. The CDR3 loop spans 19 amino acids. V trimming: 2 bases; J trimming: 4 bases; junction bases outside the gene matches: 19. In DNA, the CDR3 is TGCGCCAGCAGCTTCCCCCGGGGGGACAGGACCCTCCCGCCCTATGGCTACACCTTC. Translated: CASSFPRGDRTLPPYGYTF.

In its sample, this clonotype was seen a few times. The junction departs from the called germline gene at one end, perhaps through a read error. The chain is built from TRBV7-9 and TRBJ2-5; D ambiguous. CDR1 is SEHNR and CDR2 is FQNEAQ in the germline V gene (reference sequence). This CDR3 is 15 amino acids long. The CDR3 region has the DNA TGTGCCAGCATAAATCCTCGGGTGGGGATCGAGACCAAGTACTTC. As protein: CASINPRVGIETKYF.

The sample holds many counts of this clonotype. CDR3 nucleotide sequence: TGCAGTGCCACAACTACCGCGGGGGGATGGGGGGGCTACGAGCAGTACTTC. This translates into CSATTTAGGWGGYEQYF. This sequence joins TRBV20-1 and TRBJ2-7; the match to TRBD2 covers 8 bases. The CDR3 runs 17 residues. Unmatched junction bases numbered 19, after V lost 6 bases and J lost 3 bases. The germline V gene encodes CDR1 DFQATT and CDR2 SNEGSKA (reference sequence).